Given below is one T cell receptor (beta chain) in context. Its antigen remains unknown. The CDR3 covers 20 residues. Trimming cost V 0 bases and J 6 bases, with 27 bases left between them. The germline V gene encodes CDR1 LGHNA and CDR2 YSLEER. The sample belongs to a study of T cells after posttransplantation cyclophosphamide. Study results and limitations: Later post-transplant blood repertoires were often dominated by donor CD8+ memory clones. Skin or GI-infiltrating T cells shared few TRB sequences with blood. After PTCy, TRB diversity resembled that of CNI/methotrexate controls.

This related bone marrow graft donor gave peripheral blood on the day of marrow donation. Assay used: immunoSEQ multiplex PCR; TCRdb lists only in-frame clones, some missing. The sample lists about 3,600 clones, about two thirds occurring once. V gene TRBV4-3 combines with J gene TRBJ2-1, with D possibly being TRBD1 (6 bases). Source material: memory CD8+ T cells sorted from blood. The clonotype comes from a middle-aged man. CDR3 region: CASSQEGWGDRLGHTNEQFF. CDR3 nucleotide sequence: TGCGCCAGCAGCCAAGAGGGATGGGGTGACAGGTTGGGCCATACCAATGAGCAGTTCTTC.